This T cell receptor beta chain is drawn from a study of blood T cells in healthy people across ages. A J-beta primer mix and a sample-barcoded 5' primer were used in a second PCR of roughly 7 to 12 cycles. TCRdb redid the calling of the 5' RACE reads with MiXCR, one entry per CDR3 protein. The data hold about a million distinct CDR3 sequences, with about 48% observed a single time. Details on this clonotype: Its specificity is not known.

Study-wide points: As naive T cell percentage varied, TCR beta diversity correlated strongly with it. No conclusive comparison of naive versus antigen-experienced cells was possible with unsorted PBMCs.

Trimming left V 1 base short and J 4 bases short, with 13 bases between. The V gene's germline CDR1 is SEHNR and CDR2 FQNEAQ (reference sequence). This CDR3 has 15 residues. V is TRBV7-9 and J is TRBJ1-2; maybe TRBD1 (6 bases). This TCR came from a man aged 30 to 45 in good health. Sequencing was carried out using blood. The CDR3 DNA follows: TGTGCCAGCAGCTTAGGTACAGGGACGGTCTATGGCTACACCTTC. Encoded protein: CASSLGTGTVYGYTF.